The source of this T cell receptor (beta chain) is a study of cytomegalovirus exposure and HLA in healthy donors. Use of 60 Vbeta and 13 Jbeta primers characterized the PCR. Repertoires were generated with immunoSEQ multiplex PCR, while TCRdb's copy carries only in-frame clones and drops some. The sample holds around 100,000 clones; less than 85% are singletons and the top ten take around 20%. Per germline, CDR1 SNHLY and CDR2 FYNNEI. The CDR3 consists of 16 residues. V lost 4 bases and J lost 3; bases outside the gene matches: 8. The origin of this receptor is a woman aged 55-75 years in good health and CMV-seropositive. The sample was PBMCs. The chain is built from TRBV2 and TRBJ2-2; 7 bases match TRBD2. CDR3 sequence reads: CASSGLAQAYTGELFF. As DNA, the CDR3 is TGTGCCAGCAGTGGACTAGCCCAGGCGTACACCGGGGAGCTGTTTTTT.